This T cell receptor beta chain was captured by sequencing in a study of T cell repertoires in cytomegalovirus infection. Across the study: It was recently identified HLA-C-restricted and well-studied HLA-B-restricted CMV epitopes that the study used.

General study findings and limits: Dominant in the ex vivo response were TCR beta clonotypes restricted by HLA-C and specific for CMV.

Notes on this clonotype: Antigen unknown.

This CDR3 has 18 residues. J was trimmed by 2 bases and V by 3 bases; bases with no gene match: 7. Germline CDR1 and CDR2: LGHNA and YSLEER. Using its own MiXCR run on the reads, TCRdb lists one record per CDR3 protein. The data show some 480,000 distinct CDR3 sequences, with about 33% seen just once and roughly a sixth held by the top ten. This sequence joins TRBV4-3 and TRBJ2-2; TRBD2 agrees at 12 bases. The sequences come from cultured PBMCs, collected from culture after CMV antigen stimulation. The sequence derives from a human donor in good health (CMV status not recorded). Some clones in this sample may be carry-over from other donors' samples. This CDR3 reads CASSHSPGLAGNTGELFF. In DNA, the CDR3 is TGCGCCAGCAGCCACTCCCCCGGACTAGCGGGAAACACCGGGGAGCTGTTTTTT.